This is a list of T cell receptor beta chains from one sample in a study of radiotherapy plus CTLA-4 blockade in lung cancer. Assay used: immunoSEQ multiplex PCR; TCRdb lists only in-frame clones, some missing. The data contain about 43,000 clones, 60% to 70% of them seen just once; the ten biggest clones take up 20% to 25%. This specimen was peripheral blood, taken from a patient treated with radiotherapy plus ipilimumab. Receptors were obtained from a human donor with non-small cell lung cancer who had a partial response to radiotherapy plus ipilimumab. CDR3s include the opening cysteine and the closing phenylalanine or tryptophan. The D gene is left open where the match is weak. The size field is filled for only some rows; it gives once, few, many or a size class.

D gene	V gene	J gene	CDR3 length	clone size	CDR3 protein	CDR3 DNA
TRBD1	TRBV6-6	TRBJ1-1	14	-	CASSYGGGGTEAFF	TGTGCCAGCAGTTACGGAGGGGGCGGCACTGAAGCTTTCTTT
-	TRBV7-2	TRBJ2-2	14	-	CASSLDWVTGELFF	TGTGCCAGCAGCTTGGACTGGGTCACCGGGGAGCTGTTTTTT
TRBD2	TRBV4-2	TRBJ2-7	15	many	CASSQVSLAEYEQYF	TGTGCCAGCAGCCAAGTAAGTCTAGCGGAGTACGAGCAGTACTTC
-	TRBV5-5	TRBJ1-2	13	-	CASSLAGGYGYTF	TGTGCCAGCAGCTTGGCGGGGGGCTATGGCTACACCTTC
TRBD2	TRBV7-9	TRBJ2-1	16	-	CASSLVGSGGPNEQFF	TGTGCCAGCAGCTTAGTAGGTTCGGGAGGGCCAAATGAGCAGTTCTTC
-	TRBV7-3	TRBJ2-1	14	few	CASSLQHDYNEQFF	TGTGCCAGCAGCTTACAACACGACTACAATGAGCAGTTCTTC
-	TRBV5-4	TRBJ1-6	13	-	CASSQESGTPLHF	TGCGCCAGCAGCCAAGAGTCAGGGACACCCCTCCACTTT
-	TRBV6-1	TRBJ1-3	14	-	CASKPGTSGNTIYF	TGTGCCAGCAAGCCCGGGACATCCGGAAACACCATATATTTT
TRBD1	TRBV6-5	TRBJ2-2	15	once	CASTQTGGLTGELFF	TGTGCCAGCACTCAGACAGGGGGCCTGACCGGGGAGCTGTTTTTT
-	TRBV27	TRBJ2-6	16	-	CASSFGQASGANVLTF	TGTGCCAGCAGTTTTGGTCAGGCTTCTGGGGCCAACGTCCTGACTTTC
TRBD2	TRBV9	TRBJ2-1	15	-	CASSIQPSGGNEQFF	TGTGCCAGCAGCATACAACCTAGCGGGGGGAATGAGCAGTTCTTC
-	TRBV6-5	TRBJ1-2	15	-	CASSYSRAGLYGYTF	TGTGCCAGCAGTTACTCCAGGGCAGGGCTTTATGGCTACACCTTC
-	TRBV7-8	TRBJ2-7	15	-	CASSLATGLSYEQYF	TGTGCCAGCAGCTTGGCAACTGGGCTCTCCTACGAGCAGTACTTC
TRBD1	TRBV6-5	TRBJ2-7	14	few	CASGSGTGGYEQYF	TGTGCCAGCGGATCCGGGACAGGGGGCTACGAGCAGTACTTC
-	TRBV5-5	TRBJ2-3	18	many	CASSPTIVRSPSTDTQYF	TGTGCCAGCAGCCCGACAATCGTTCGAAGCCCTAGCACAGATACGCAGTATTTT
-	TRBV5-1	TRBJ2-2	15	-	CASSFLPGQAGELFF	TGCGCCAGCAGCTTCTTGCCTGGCCAAGCCGGGGAGCTGTTTTTT
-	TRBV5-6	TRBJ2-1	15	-	CASSSYLSSYNEQFF	TGTGCCAGCAGCTCCTACTTGAGCTCCTACAATGAGCAGTTCTTC
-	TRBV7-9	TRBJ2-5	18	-	CASSSTVYGQEGPGTQYF	TGTGCCAGCAGCTCCACGGTCTATGGACAGGAGGGACCAGGGACCCAGTACTTC
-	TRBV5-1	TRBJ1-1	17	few	CASSFTQQGVRVTEAFF	TGCGCCAGCAGCTTTACCCAACAGGGAGTACGGGTCACTGAAGCTTTCTTT
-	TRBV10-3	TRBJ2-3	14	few	CAISGPRRTDTQYF	TGTGCCATCAGTGGGCCGAGGAGGACAGATACGCAGTATTTT
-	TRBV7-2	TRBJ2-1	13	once	CASSLESAGEQFF	TGTGCCAGCAGCTTAGAATCCGCGGGGGAGCAGTTCTTC
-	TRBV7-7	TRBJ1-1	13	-	CASSFTENTEAFF	TGTGCTAGCAGCTTCACAGAGAACACTGAAGCTTTCTTT
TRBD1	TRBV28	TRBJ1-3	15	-	CASTPMGQRGNTIYF	TGTGCCAGCACCCCCATGGGACAGAGAGGAAACACCATATATTTT
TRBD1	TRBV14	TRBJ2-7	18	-	CASSQGEFGQGVPYEQYF	TGTGCCAGCAGCCAAGGTGAATTTGGACAGGGGGTTCCCTACGAGCAGTACTTC
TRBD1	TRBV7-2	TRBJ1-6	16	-	CASSLVPGQGNSPLHF	TGTGCCAGCAGCTTAGTCCCGGGACAGGGCAATTCACCCCTCCACTTT
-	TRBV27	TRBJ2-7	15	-	CASSSAGTASYEQYF	TGTGCCAGCAGTTCGGCGGGGACAGCTTCCTACGAGCAGTACTTC
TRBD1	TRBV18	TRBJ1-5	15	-	CASSPRSGGEEPQHF	TGTGCCAGCTCACCAAGATCAGGGGGCGAAGAGCCCCAGCATTTT
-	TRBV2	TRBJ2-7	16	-	CASSGTQGFRYYEQYF	TGTGCCAGCAGTGGGACCCAGGGGTTCCGCTACTACGAGCAGTACTTC
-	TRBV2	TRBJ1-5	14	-	CASSETTSNQPQHF	TGTGCCAGCAGTGAAACTACAAGCAATCAGCCCCAGCATTTT
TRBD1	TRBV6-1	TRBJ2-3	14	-	CASNRDSSSYTQYF	TGTGCCAGCAACCGGGACAGCTCCTCTTATACGCAGTATTTT
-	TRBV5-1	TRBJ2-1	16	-	CASRVSGSNSYNEQFF	TGCGCCAGCAGAGTATCCGGGAGTAACTCCTACAATGAGCAGTTCTTC
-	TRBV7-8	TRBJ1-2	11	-	CASTDSYGYTF	TGTGCCAGCACCGACAGTTATGGCTACACCTTC
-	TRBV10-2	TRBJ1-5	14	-	CASSPQRGNQPQHF	TGCGCCAGCAGTCCACAAAGGGGGAATCAGCCCCAGCATTTT
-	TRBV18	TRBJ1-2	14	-	CASSPSHYGYGYTF	TGTGCCAGCTCACCAAGCCATTACGGTTATGGCTACACCTTC
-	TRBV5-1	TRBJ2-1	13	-	CASGSVADNEQFF	TGCGCCAGCGGGTCCGTTGCGGACAATGAGCAGTTCTTC
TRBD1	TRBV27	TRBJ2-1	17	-	CASSTGTGGNSYNEQFF	TGTGCCAGCAGTACCGGGACAGGGGGGAACTCCTACAATGAGCAGTTCTTC
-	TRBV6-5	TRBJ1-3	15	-	CASSRPSGIGNTIYF	TGTGCCAGCAGCCGGCCGTCAGGGATCGGAAACACCATATATTTT
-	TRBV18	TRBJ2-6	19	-	CASSPLPTGLLSGANVLTF	TGTGCCAGCTCACCACTTCCGACAGGACTCCTCTCTGGGGCCAACGTCCTGACTTTC
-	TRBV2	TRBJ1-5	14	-	CASGGASSNQPQHF	TGTGCCAGCGGGGGGGCAAGTAGCAATCAGCCCCAGCATTTT
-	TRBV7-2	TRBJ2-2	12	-	CASSFSTGELFF	TGTGCCAGCAGTTTTAGTACCGGGGAGCTGTTTTTT
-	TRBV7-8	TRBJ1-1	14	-	CASSLPGGNTEAFF	TGTGCCAGCAGCTTACCCGGGGGGAACACTGAAGCTTTCTTT